A selection of T cell receptor beta chains follows, all from one sample in a study of blood T cell repertoires in COVID-19. Generated by immunoSEQ multiplex PCR, the TCRdb table keeps only in-frame clones and is missing some. The sample yields approximately 240,000 clones, more than 60% seen once. The material sequenced was peripheral blood. The receptors stem from a woman aged 40-49 years with active or convalescent COVID-19. Each CDR3 is given with its conserved first and last residue.

j_call v_call cdr3_aa
TRBJ2-2 TRBV7-9 CASSQSPGQPNTGELFF
TRBJ2-7 TRBV23-1 CASNSMHRGNYEQYF
TRBJ1-1 TRBV29-1 CSVVRVNTEAFF
TRBJ1-2 TRBV5-1 CASSPNRDRGPYGYTF
TRBJ2-7 TRBV5-1 CASSFPGQGYEQYF
TRBJ1-1 TRBV18 CASSPQPGADTEAFF
TRBJ1-3 TRBV7-9 CASSLDTGTGNTIYF
TRBJ1-2 TRBV6-2/TRBV6-3 CASSSRGGSGYTF
TRBJ2-1 TRBV6-5 CASSKGFSSYNEQFF
TRBJ2-7 TRBV11-2 CASSLGSGTYEQYF
TRBJ2-3 TRBV10-1 CASSEIGGDSTDTQYF
TRBJ1-2 TRBV7-3 CASSSDRDEEGYTF
TRBJ2-3 TRBV2 CASLTSGASTDTQYF
TRBJ2-3 TRBV7-3 CASSRGSLRTDTQYF
TRBJ2-3 TRBV28 CASSHRDTQYF
TRBJ2-5 TRBV3-1/TRBV3-2 CASSQAWGVGGETQYF
TRBJ2-3 TRBV18 CASSPGPGPDTQYF
TRBJ2-1 TRBV12-3/TRBV12-4 CASSPPGQLKEFF
TRBJ2-6 TRBV5-8 CASSLFQASGANVLTF
TRBJ2-5 TRBV7-2 CASGGTFQETQYF
TRBJ2-3 TRBV5-4 CASSLPHLDTQYF
TRBJ2-3 TRBV7-6 CASSLMTGGSDTQYF
TRBJ1-6 TRBV2 CASNTGGTNSPLHF
TRBJ1-3 TRBV7-7 CASSPERTGAGNTIYF
TRBJ1-2 TRBV6-1 CASSESRGEKALDGYTF